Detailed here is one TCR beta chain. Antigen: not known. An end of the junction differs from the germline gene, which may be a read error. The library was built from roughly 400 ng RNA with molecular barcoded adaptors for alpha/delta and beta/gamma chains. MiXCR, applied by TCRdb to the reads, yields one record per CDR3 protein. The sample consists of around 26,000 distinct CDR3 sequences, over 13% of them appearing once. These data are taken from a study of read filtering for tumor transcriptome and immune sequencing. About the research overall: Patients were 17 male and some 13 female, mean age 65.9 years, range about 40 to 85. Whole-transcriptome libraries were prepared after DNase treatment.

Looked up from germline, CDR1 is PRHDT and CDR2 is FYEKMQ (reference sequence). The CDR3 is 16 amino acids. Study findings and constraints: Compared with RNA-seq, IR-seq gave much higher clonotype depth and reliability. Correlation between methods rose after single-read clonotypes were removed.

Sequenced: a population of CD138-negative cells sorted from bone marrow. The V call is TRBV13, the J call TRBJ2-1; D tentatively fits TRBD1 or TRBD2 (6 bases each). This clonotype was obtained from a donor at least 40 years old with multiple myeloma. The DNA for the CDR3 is TGTGCCAGCAGCTTAGCGGGGGCGAGCTCCTACAATGAGCAGCTCTTC. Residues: CASSLAGASSYNEQLF.